Given below is one TCR beta chain in context. The antigen it recognizes is unknown. An end of the junction does not agree with germline; a read error may underlie this. The data stem from a study of cytomegalovirus exposure and HLA in healthy donors (dated by TCRdb to the late 2010s). A note on the overall study: In an earlier analysis of fewer than 750 of the donors, 250 to 300 Gb of sequence data and approximately 120 million unique TCR beta sequences from roughly 180 million T cells were reported. To study patterns of TCR occurrence, a later analysis re-analyzed previously published TCR beta repertoires from 650 to 750 donors and added high-resolution HLA genotyping. In an earlier analysis of 550 to 700 of the donors, high-throughput TCR beta sequencing was used to judge whether each TCR beta V gene segment behaved as functional or pseudogenic. Besides the first cohort of roughly 700 subjects, a separate validation cohort made up of over 100 different subjects was used. A later genetic analysis used genome-wide SNP genotypes for 398 of the 666 donors, treating that subset as a discovery cohort. Donor age, sex, ethnicity and CMV serostatus were compiled alongside the repertoire data. Using immunosequencing, the study profiled T cell repertoires from 666 subjects and related those repertoires to cytomegalovirus serostatus. The number of donors typed differed by locus, with roughly 629-640 for A, B, C, DRB1 and DQB1, around 560 for DQA1, approximately 580 for DPA1, and around 430 for DPB1. The aim of the study was to test whether cataloging public T cell receptors could identify signatures of past pathogen exposure. Of the roughly 390 genotyped donors, around 81% fell in the genetic ancestry cluster associated with self-reported Caucasian donors. The later analysis used no new phenotypic data to find candidate immune exposures, relying instead on TCR beta sequences and their occurrence across donors. Both class I and class II loci were covered by HLA typing, at four-digit resolution. Among about 400 genotyped donors of the cohort, an average of around 250,000 unique TCR beta nucleotide sequences was sequenced per donor, of which approximately 19% were non-productive. High-throughput TCR immunosequencing, statistical association of individual TCRs with disease status, and machine learning were combined to predict cytomegalovirus infection status. Approximately 300 gigabases of sequencing data and approximately 93 million unique TCR sequences were included in an early release covering several hundred HLA-typed donors. Because of strong linkage in the cohort, five DR-DQ haplotypes were treated as single units for association and clustering. All discovery cohort repertoires had been generated using a single sequencing platform.

From its cysteine to its phenylalanine, the CDR3 spans 15 amino acids. Left in the record is the CDR3 DNA by itself, 45 bases read in frame from the first base. CDR1 and CDR2 (SSHAT, FNYEAQ) derive from the germline V gene (reference sequence). The cohort comprised some 700 healthy bone marrow donors. At the time of sampling, all cohort members were nominally healthy, though unrecorded immune exposures were likely present. The donor tested CMV seropositive, placing the donor among the 289 seropositive members of the cohort. Each donor provided a peripheral blood sample, and peripheral blood mononuclear cells were used for TCR beta sequencing. Genomic DNA was extracted from the blood cell samples with the Qiagen DNeasy Blood Extraction Kit. Broad study findings and their caveats: According to a later analysis, most CMV-associated TCR beta chains appeared to be HLA-restricted, and the HLA associations seemed to be driven largely by CMV exposure. Because some donors lacked HLA typing at each locus, the association tests relied only on the typed subset. About 17 rarely observed V segments, including chromosome 9 orphons, were excluded from the earlier analysis of about 610 of the donors because counts were too low. In an earlier analysis of about 600 of the donors, most TCR beta V segments appeared in productive rearrangements about 90% or about 30% of the time, broadly matching IMGT annotations. A later analysis found that TCR association rates varied across HLA loci, with DRB1 alleles showing the most associated TCRs and HLA-C alleles the fewest. In a later analysis, around 15,000 TCR beta sequences were associated with specific HLA alleles at a false discovery rate of 0.05. According to the authors, the approach could potentially be generalized to other disease states and immunological phenotypes. Cytomegalovirus status was reported to be diagnosed by the classifier with high specificity and sensitivity in both the original and validation cohorts. A cluster of highly shared sequence variants was judged likely to represent a technical artifact of the sequencing pipeline. The 87-base-pair reads could not distinguish some IMGT-functional V segments, including TRBV6-2 and TRBV6-3, so those segments were excluded. According to a later genetic analysis, donors in an Asian-associated ancestry cluster had fewer N-insertions in productive TCRs than the approximately 690-donor mean. In vitro tests confirmed that a few of the cytomegalovirus-associated TCR beta chains recognize cytomegalovirus antigens. Strong co-occurrence of HLA alleles, especially DR and DQ, made assigning TCR associations to individual alleles difficult. A later analysis found that HLA-associated TCR beta chains were more clonally expanded and had lower generation probabilities than equally common non-associated chains. Several of the top co-occurrence clusters appeared to be linked to parvovirus B19, influenza, CMV and Epstein-Barr virus, according to a later analysis. The presence/absence analyses assumed that sequencing depth was roughly uniform across donors, and that assumption may not be true. For the cohort, immune exposure information was limited to CMV serostatus. A further reported finding was that TCR beta sequences accurately predicted the HLA-A and HLA-B alleles for most subjects in the first cohort. In a later genetic analysis, a missense DCLRE1C variant was associated with V-gene and J-gene trimming of TCR beta chains, and the association was replicated in an independent cohort. The study gave a list of some 150 TCR beta chains associated with cytomegalovirus. Linkage disequilibrium might explain the correlated functional status among segregating V segments, but an unknown experimental factor could not be excluded. Only TCR beta chains were sequenced in this cohort, and the absence of alpha or paired-chain data limited detectable features. Most TCR sequences were observed very rarely across donors, whereas some public TCRs were present in many individuals.

Libraries came from the immunoSEQ multiplex PCR assay. A mixture of 60 forward primers for TCR Vbeta segments and 13 reverse primers for TCR Jbeta segments was used in the multiplex PCR. The CDR3 region of rearranged TCR beta genes was amplified from genomic DNA by a multiplex PCR assay. The Illumina HiSeq System was used to sequence the amplified TCR beta libraries as 87-base-pair reads. Per the authors' processing: A later analysis tallied roughly 80 million unique TCR beta chains across the 640 or so repertoires, and about 10 million of those chains were shared by two or more donors. Raw reads were error-corrected and collapsed into unique sequences by a nearest-neighbor algorithm in which closely related sequences were merged to remove PCR and sequencing errors. CDR3 sequences were aligned to IMGT reference sequences to assign V, D and J gene segments. Each retained sequence needed at least a six-nucleotide match to both a V gene segment and a J gene segment. A rearrangement counted as productive if the CDR3 had no stop codons and remained in frame with V and J, and every other rearrangement counted as non-productive. Following IMGT convention, CDR3 was defined as the stretch from the second conserved V-encoded cysteine up to the conserved J-encoded phenylalanine. The earlier analysis of approximately 500 of the donors excluded sequences that lacked an unambiguous match to a single V gene segment. An earlier analysis of some 610 of the donors called V segments functional above 56.7% productive rearrangements and segregating when the between-donor standard deviation exceeded 5%. To diagnose cytomegalovirus status from the catalog of TCR beta chain sequences, a statistical classification framework was built. In a later analysis, V and J genes were assigned by comparing TCR nucleotide sequences against IMGT/GENE-DB human TR gene sequences. Using the TCRdist pipeline, a later analysis assigned CDR3 sequences along with most-parsimonious VDJ recombination scenarios. In a later analysis, every TCR beta chain was defined by the combination of its CDR3 amino acid sequence and its V-gene family, and reads without a unique V-gene family were dropped. A later analysis removed several hundred highly shared, low-generation-probability nucleotide sequences to deal with suspected cross-contamination and a sequencing artifact. In a later analysis, a clonal expansion index was calculated for each public chain from normalized within-repertoire ranks of inferred template counts. In a later analysis, generation probabilities were computed with a VDJ recombination model fitted to out-of-frame rearrangements, and the resulting probabilities were checked against IGoR. In a later analysis, TCR-TCR, TCR-HLA and TCR-CMV co-occurrence was scored with hypergeometric tests, and a repertoire-size bias correction was applied to TCR pairs. A later analysis estimated false discovery rates by permuting HLA or CMV assignments 20 times. In a later analysis, co-occurring TCRs were grouped using DBSCAN, and TCRdist sequence similarity was added for clustering within HLA-allele-positive subsets. Co-occurrence clustering excluded repertoires with fewer than 30,000 or more than 120,000 public chains, plus five with anomalous nucleotide sharing. The clones in this table, taken by TCRdb from immuneACCESS, are in-frame only. Not every clone is retained; where verified, under half of the shortfall comes from an unresolved V gene, and the cause of the rest is unknown. That table gives V, J and clone size, and the DNA gave D and trimming. The sample yields 100,000 or so clones; over 75% were counted once. The ten largest clones add up to 6% to 8% of the sample.

The sequenced sample consisted of PBMCs. The chain employs TRBV7-7 and TRBJ2-5, with the D gene not clear enough to name. The receptor was derived from a man under 40 in good health and CMV-seropositive. The CDR3 in this case is CASSLDIGGQETQYF. At the DNA level, the sequence is TGTGCTAGCAGCTTAGACATAGGCGGCCAAGAGACCCAGTACTTC.